This entry lists 21 T cell receptor beta chains sequenced from one sample in a study of cytomegalovirus exposure and HLA in healthy donors. PCR used 60 Vbeta primers and 13 Jbeta primers. The method was immunoSEQ multiplex PCR; TCRdb's version includes in-frame clones alone and lacks a portion of them. Its clone listing holds fewer than 110,000 clones. Sequenced material: PBMCs. Source of these receptors: a man in his forties in good health and CMV-seronegative.

The chain couples TRBV19 to TRBJ2-2; D may be TRBD1 (5 bases). CDR1 and CDR2 (germline): LNHDA, SQIVND (reference sequence). The CDR3 has 16 residues. V was trimmed by 1 base and J by 3 bases, leaving 12 bases between them. CDR3 nucleotide sequence: TGTGCCAGTAGTATAGGGTCCCCAGGGTACACCGGGGAGCTGTTTTTT. This gives the protein CASSIGSPGYTGELFF.

The V gene is TRBV6-5, the J gene TRBJ1-2; D gene unclear. The CDR3 is made up of 12 amino acids. Trimming pared 7 bases from V and 8 bases from J, leaving 14 bases between. Per the germline V gene, CDR1 is MNHEY and CDR2 is SVGAGI. The CDR3 here is CASMRVGLGYTF. DNA of the CDR3: TGTGCCAGCATGAGGGTCGGTCTAGGCTACACCTTC.

This chain uses TRBV29-1 with TRBJ2-7, with TRBD1 as a possible D gene (5 bases). Germline V lookup: CDR1 SQVTM, CDR2 ANQGSEA. Trimming removed 6 bases at V and 3 bases at J, with 15 bases between. This CDR3 spans 13 amino acids. The CDR3 reads CSVQTEPYYEQYF. The CDR3 region has the DNA TGCAGCGTCCAGACAGAACCCTACTACGAGCAGTACTTC.

This chain uses TRBV7-2 with TRBJ2-3; 8 positions match TRBD2. J lost 2 bases, V lost 4 bases, and 5 bases had no gene match. The CDR3 is made up of 15 amino acids. The V gene's germline CDR1 is SGHTA and CDR2 FQGNSA. This CDR3 reads CASSSLAGYTDTQYF. The CDR3 nucleotides read TGTGCCAGCAGCTCCCTAGCGGGCTACACAGATACGCAGTATTTT.

The chain couples TRBV6-1 to TRBJ1-1; TRBD1 matches at 8 bases. The length of the CDR3 is 14 residues. Trimming took 6 bases from V and 1 from J; bases not matched to a gene: 4. Germline V gives CDR1 MNHNS, CDR2 SASEGT. CDR3 loop: CASRLDRGNTEAFF. The CDR3 bases are TGTGCCAGCAGACTCGACAGGGGGAACACTGAAGCTTTCTTT.

V gene TRBV5-1 combines with J gene TRBJ2-7; TRBD2 aligns across 14 bases. CDR1 and CDR2 from the germline V gene are SGHRS and YFSETQ. CDR3 length: 15 residues. J gave up 4 bases and V 3 bases, and 3 bases lay outside the gene matches. The CDR3 sequence is CASSSGLAGGYEQYF. The CDR3 coding sequence is TGCGCCAGCAGCTCCGGACTAGCGGGGGGTTACGAGCAGTACTTC.

This CDR3 is CASSLLGRGGYNEQFF. CDR3 nucleotides: TGTGCCAGCAGCTTACTCGGGCGGGGTGGGTACAATGAGCAGTTCTTC. The chain employs TRBV7-9 and TRBJ2-1, with D tentatively TRBD2 (6 bases). Trimming left V 2 bases short and J 4 bases short, with 15 bases between. CDR1 is SEHNR and CDR2 is FQNEAQ in the germline V gene (reference sequence). This CDR3 has 16 amino acids.

The rearrangement links TRBV10-3 to TRBJ2-7, with 9 positions matching TRBD2. Germline-derived CDR1 and CDR2 are ENHRY and SYGVKD. This CDR3 spans 13 amino acids. V lost 4 bases to trimming and J lost 4 bases; unmatched junction nucleotides: 2. CDR3 sequence reads: CAISASGAYEQYF. The CDR3 DNA is TGTGCCATCAGTGCTAGCGGGGCTTACGAGCAGTACTTC.

The gene calls are TRBV5-4 and TRBJ1-6; 7 bases align to TRBD1. The CDR3 totals 15 residues. The germline V gene has CDR1 SGHNT and CDR2 YYREEE (reference sequence). Losses at the gene ends were 0 bases for V and 6 bases for J; bases not matched to a gene: 3. CDR3 loop: CASSLEGAGNSPLHF. CDR3 DNA sequence: TGTGCCAGCAGCTTGGAGGGGGCAGGTAATTCACCCCTCCACTTT. Using reference TRBV5-4 and TRBJ1-6 for the parts outside the CDR3, the full variable domain is ETGVTQSPTHLIKTRGQQVTLRCSSQSGHNTVSWYQQALGQGPQFIFQYYREEENGRGNFPPRFSGLQFPNYSSELNVNALELDDSALYLCASSLEGAGNSPLHFGNGTRLTVT.

The J gene is TRBJ1-1, the V gene TRBV7-9, with TRBD1 matching over 7 bases. This CDR3 is built from 14 residues. Germline CDR1 is SEHNR and CDR2 is FQNEAQ (reference sequence). The J segment lost 1 base and the V segment lost 4 bases, leaving 3 bases of the junction unmatched. CDR3 residues: CASSWDSPNTEAFF. The CDR3 nucleotides are TGTGCCAGCAGCTGGGACAGCCCGAACACTGAAGCTTTCTTT.

This rearrangement joins TRBV5-1 to TRBJ2-7, with D possibly matching TRBD1 (5 bases). The CDR3 spans 13 residues. Trimming left V 4 bases short and J 6 bases short, with 14 bases between. Germline V gene lookup returns CDR1 SGHRS and CDR2 YFSETQ. In nucleotides, the CDR3 is TGCGCCAGCAGCCCGGACATTGCAGCCGAGCAGTACTTC. Amino acids: CASSPDIAAEQYF.

The gene calls are TRBV27 and TRBJ2-7, with D possibly matching TRBD2 (6 bases). Germline CDR1 and CDR2: MNHEY and SMNVEV (reference sequence). Trimming shortened V by 5 bases and J by 2 bases, and 13 bases separated the two germline ends. The CDR3 totals 14 residues. This chain's CDR3 is CASSRTGLPYEQYF. The CDR3 coding sequence is TGTGCCAGCAGTCGAACGGGACTCCCCTACGAGCAGTACTTC.

The chain has TRBV5-1 and TRBJ1-2; 8 bases agree with TRBD1. In germline, CDR1 is SGHRS, CDR2 YFSETQ. The CDR3 covers 14 residues. V dropped 3 bases and J dropped 8; count of bases not matched to a gene: 9. CDR3 in amino acids: CASSSSLQGDGYTF. CDR3 DNA sequence: TGCGCCAGCAGCTCCTCCCTACAGGGGGACGGCTACACCTTC. Together with reference TRBV5-1 and TRBJ1-2, the CDR3 gives the full variable domain: KAGVTQTPRYLIKTRGQQVTLSCSPISGHRSVSWYQQTPGQGLQFLFEYFSETQRNKGNFPGRFSGRQFSNSRSEMNVSTLELGDSALYLCASSSSLQGDGYTFGSGTRLTVV.

The chain uses TRBV2 and TRBJ2-1; 7 positions match TRBD2. The CDR3 extends over 15 amino acids. Germline CDR1 SNHLY, CDR2 FYNNEI. After removal of 5 bases from V and 2 bases from J, the junction contained 6 bases not matched to a gene. Here the CDR3 reads CASSTGGGTYNEQFF. In DNA, the CDR3 is TGTGCCAGCAGTACCGGCGGGGGAACCTACAATGAGCAGTTCTTC.

The chain recombines TRBV10-2 with TRBJ1-1, with TRBD1 as a possible D gene (5 bases). CDR1 and CDR2 from the germline V gene are WSHSY and SAAADI. V was trimmed by 4 bases and J by 4 bases, leaving 13 bases between them. CDR3 length: 14 residues. The CDR3 bases are TGCGCCAGCAGTGTACAAGGGGCGAGCACTGAAGCTTTCTTT. Translating gives CASSVQGASTEAFF.

J is TRBJ1-1 and V is TRBV6-5; a weak D match, TRBD1 (6 bases). V lost 4 bases to trimming and J lost 4 bases, with 13 bases between them. CDR1 is MNHEY and CDR2 is SVGAGI in the germline V gene. The CDR3 has 14 amino acids. CDR3 sequence (DNA): TGTGCCAGCAGTTCCTCTCTGGGGGCCACTGAAGCTTTCTTT. Translating it yields CASSSSLGATEAFF.

The genes are TRBV13 and TRBJ1-2, with D maybe TRBD1 (6 bases). The germline CDR1 and CDR2 sequences are PRHDT and FYEKMQ (reference sequence). The CDR3 is 15 amino acids. V was cut by 5 bases and J by 0 bases, with 13 bases left in between. CDR3 protein: CASSTGQRANYGYTF. CDR3 DNA: TGTGCCAGCAGCACCGGACAGAGAGCTAACTATGGCTACACCTTC.

This sequence joins TRBV6-6 and TRBJ1-4; D possibly corresponds to TRBD1 (6 bases). This CDR3 has 14 amino acids. Deletions cut 0 bases from V and 14 bases from J, with 16 bases between. Per germline, CDR1 MNHNY and CDR2 SVGAGI (reference sequence). Written as DNA, the CDR3 is TGTGCCAGCAGTTACTCCCCCTTACAGGGCTGGCTGTTTTTT. Protein product: CASSYSPLQGWLFF.

This chain connects TRBV6-5 to TRBJ2-3; 8 positions match TRBD2. The trim removed 5 bases at V and 1 base at J, leaving 8 bases unmatched. CDR1 and CDR2 (germline): MNHEY, SVGAGI. The CDR3 is made up of 16 amino acids. CDR3 in amino acids: CASSHLSSGGTDTQYF. DNA of the CDR3: TGTGCCAGCAGTCACTTAAGTAGCGGGGGCACAGATACGCAGTATTTT.

The CDR3 here is CASSLTSSYEQYF. The CDR3 nucleotides are TGTGCCAGCAGCCTCACGAGCTCCTACGAGCAGTACTTC. The chain employs TRBV5-4 and TRBJ2-7; no clear D. Trimming cost V 4 bases and J 0 bases, with 8 bases left between them. CDR3 size: 13 residues. CDR1 is SGHNT and CDR2 is YYREEE in the germline V gene (reference sequence).

The V gene is TRBV10-2, the J gene TRBJ2-5; 10 bases agree with TRBD1. The germline V gene has CDR1 WSHSY and CDR2 SAAADI. V lost 6 bases, J lost 4 bases, and 5 bases stayed unmatched. The CDR3 has 14 amino acids. This chain's CDR3 is CASRGTGVSETQYF. The CDR3 nucleotides are TGCGCCAGCAGGGGGACAGGGGTATCAGAGACCCAGTACTTC.